This record concerns one T cell receptor (beta chain) sequence. It has no known antigen specificity. No much larger clone exists at a distance of one base, and base qualities are not known. The method behind the library was the immunoSEQ multiplex PCR assay. For the multiplex PCR, a mixture combining 60 forward primers for TCR Vbeta segments and 13 reverse primers for TCR Jbeta segments was used. A multiplex PCR assay on genomic DNA amplified the CDR3 region of rearranged TCR beta genes. On the Illumina HiSeq System, the amplified TCR beta libraries were sequenced as 87-base-pair reads. The source study handled its data this way. In a later analysis, roughly 80 million unique TCR beta chains were counted across the roughly 670 repertoires, and roughly 10 million of these chains were shared by at least two donors. Raw reads were error-corrected and collapsed into unique sequences by a nearest-neighbor algorithm in which closely related sequences were merged to remove PCR and sequencing errors. Alignment of CDR3 sequences to IMGT reference sequences was used to assign V, D and J gene segments. For a sequence to be retained, a match of at least six nucleotides was required to both a V gene segment and a J gene segment. A rearrangement was called productive if the CDR3 had no stop codons and remained in frame with V and J, and every other rearrangement was called non-productive. Following IMGT convention, CDR3 was defined as the stretch from the second conserved V-encoded cysteine to the conserved J-encoded phenylalanine. The earlier analysis of roughly 590 of the donors excluded sequences that lacked an unambiguous match to a single V gene segment. In an earlier analysis of 500 to 750 of the donors, V segments were called functional above 56.7% productive rearrangements and were called segregating when the between-donor standard deviation exceeded 5%. A statistical classification framework was built for diagnosing cytomegalovirus status from the catalog of TCR beta chain sequences. A later analysis assigned V and J genes by comparing TCR nucleotide sequences with IMGT/GENE-DB human TR gene sequences. A later analysis assigned CDR3 sequences and most-parsimonious VDJ recombination scenarios with the TCRdist pipeline. In a later analysis, each TCR beta chain was defined by its CDR3 amino acid sequence together with its V-gene family, and reads without a unique V-gene family were excluded. To address suspected cross-contamination and a sequencing artifact, a later analysis removed several hundred highly shared, low-generation-probability nucleotide sequences. A later analysis calculated a clonal expansion index for each public chain from normalized within-repertoire ranks of inferred template counts. In a later analysis, generation probabilities were computed with a VDJ recombination model fitted to out-of-frame rearrangements, and the resulting probabilities were checked against IGoR. In a later analysis, TCR-TCR, TCR-HLA and TCR-CMV co-occurrence was scored with hypergeometric tests, and a repertoire-size bias correction was applied to TCR pairs. To estimate false discovery rates, a later analysis permuted the HLA or CMV assignments 20 times. In a later analysis, co-occurring TCRs were grouped with DBSCAN, and TCRdist sequence similarity was added when clustering was performed within HLA-allele-positive subsets. Repertoires with fewer than 30,000 or more than 120,000 public chains, plus five repertoires with anomalous nucleotide sharing, were excluded from co-occurrence clustering. TCRdb took this table from immuneACCESS and kept in-frame rearrangements with V and J called. Such tables lack part of the clones; where checked against another copy, unresolved V genes explain under half of the gap, and the rest is unexplained. From that table come the V and J calls and clone size; the DNA was used to work out D and trimming. The sample records roughly 150,000 clones, approximately 83% of which are singletons. The ten largest clones capture 1.5% of the sample.

The sample belongs to a study of cytomegalovirus exposure and HLA in healthy donors (dated by TCRdb to about 2017). Context from the whole study: An earlier analysis of roughly 570 of the donors reported 250 to 300 Gb of sequence data and 95 million to 140 million unique TCR beta sequences obtained from approximately 180 million T cells. Roughly 300 gigabases of sequencing data and some 85 million unique TCR sequences were included in an early release covering 550 to 650 HLA-typed donors. Of the roughly 400 genotyped donors, approximately 80% were placed in the genetic ancestry cluster associated with self-reported Caucasian donors. The study aimed to test whether signatures of past pathogen exposure could be identified by cataloging public T cell receptors. The T cell repertoires of around 730 subjects were profiled by immunosequencing and related to cytomegalovirus serostatus. A separate validation cohort of over a hundred different subjects was used in addition to the roughly 670-subject first cohort. High-throughput TCR immunosequencing, statistical association of individual TCRs with disease status, and machine learning were combined to predict cytomegalovirus infection status. In a later analysis, previously published TCR beta repertoires from 666 donors were re-analyzed and high-resolution HLA genotyping was added so that TCR occurrence patterns could be studied. Rather than using new phenotypic data, the later analysis identified candidate immune exposures from TCR beta sequences and from how often those sequences occurred across donors. An earlier analysis of fewer than 700 of the donors applied high-throughput TCR beta sequencing to assess whether each TCR beta V gene segment acted as functional or pseudogenic. Donor age, sex, ethnicity and CMV serostatus were compiled together with the repertoire data. A later genetic analysis used genome-wide SNP genotypes for 398 of the 666 donors, treating that subset as a discovery cohort. Every repertoire in the discovery cohort had been generated on one and the same sequencing platform. HLA typing covered class I and class II loci at four-digit resolution. The number of donors typed differed by locus, with roughly 620-640 for A, B, C, DRB1 and DQB1, roughly 550 for DQA1, 600 to 610 for DPA1, and 400 to 490 for DPB1. Because of strong linkage in the cohort, roughly 5 DR-DQ haplotypes were treated as single units for association and clustering. Across some 400 genotyped donors of the cohort, an average of about 200,000 unique TCR beta nucleotide sequences per donor were sequenced, and roughly 20% of those sequences were non-productive.

The CDR3, cysteine through phenylalanine, is 16 amino acids long. Kept here is only the CDR3 DNA, which spans 48 bases and is read in frame from base 1. CDR1 and CDR2 are drawn from the germline V gene (reference sequence): MNHEY, SMNVEV. V is clipped by 6 bases and J by 0 bases, and the sequence between their germline boundaries is 12 bases long. General findings and caveats noted by the study authors: Most TCR sequences were observed very rarely across donors, whereas some public TCRs were present in many individuals. In a later analysis, several top co-occurrence clusters were reported to appear linked to parvovirus B19, influenza, CMV and Epstein-Barr virus. Cytomegalovirus status was reported to be diagnosed by the classifier with high specificity and sensitivity in both the original and validation cohorts. According to the authors, the approach could potentially be generalized to other disease states and immunological phenotypes. This cohort had only TCR beta chains sequenced, and the lack of alpha or paired-chain data limited which features could be detected. Because HLA typing was missing for some donors at each locus, association tests included only the typed subset. A later analysis associated around 16,000 TCR beta sequences with specific HLA alleles at a false discovery rate of 0.05. A further reported finding was that TCR beta sequences accurately predicted the HLA-A and HLA-B alleles for most subjects in the first cohort. According to a later analysis, most CMV-associated TCR beta chains appeared to be HLA-restricted, and the HLA associations seemed to be driven largely by CMV exposure. Linkage disequilibrium might explain the correlated functional status among segregating V segments, but an unknown experimental factor could not be excluded. According to a later analysis, TCR association rates differed among HLA loci, with DRB1 alleles showing the most associated TCRs and HLA-C alleles showing the fewest. In vitro tests confirmed that a few of the cytomegalovirus-associated TCR beta chains recognize cytomegalovirus antigens. In an earlier analysis of approximately 590 of the donors, most TCR beta V segments appeared in productive rearrangements about 87% or about 30% of the time, broadly matching IMGT annotations. Compared with the approximately 720-donor mean, donors in an Asian-associated ancestry cluster had fewer N-insertions in productive TCRs, according to a later genetic analysis. Compared with equally common non-associated chains, HLA-associated TCR beta chains in a later analysis were more clonally expanded and had lower generation probabilities. The earlier analysis of 587 of the donors excluded approximately 15 rarely observed V segments, including chromosome 9 orphons, because counts were too low. Because the 87-base-pair reads could not distinguish some IMGT-functional V segments, including TRBV6-2 and TRBV6-3, those segments were excluded. Roughly uniform sequencing depth across donors was assumed in presence/absence analyses, although this assumption may not hold. Strong co-occurrence of HLA alleles, especially DR and DQ, made assigning TCR associations to individual alleles difficult. CMV serostatus was the only immune exposure information available for the cohort. In the study, 150 to 200 TCR beta chains were listed as associated with cytomegalovirus. A group of highly shared sequence variants was considered likely to be a technical artifact of the sequencing pipeline. An association between a missense DCLRE1C variant and V-gene and J-gene trimming of TCR beta chains was found in a later genetic analysis and replicated in an independent cohort.

In total, more than 500 healthy bone marrow donors made up the cohort. At the time of sampling, all cohort members were nominally healthy, though unrecorded immune exposures were likely present. The donor was CMV seronegative and was included in the group of a few hundred seronegative cohort members. Each donor provided a peripheral blood sample, and peripheral blood mononuclear cells were used for TCR beta sequencing. Genomic DNA extraction from the blood cell samples was performed with the Qiagen DNeasy Blood Extraction Kit. This sequence uses TRBV27 and TRBJ2-6, with the D gene not confidently named. This sequence originates from a woman aged 18 to 35 in good health and CMV-seronegative. Sequencing was done on a sample of PBMCs. CDR3 reads: CASRRLRSSGANVLTF. The DNA sequence is as follows: TGTGCCAGCAGGCGGCTTCGGAGCTCTGGGGCCAACGTCCTGACTTTC.